Below, 32 T cell receptor beta chains from the same sample are listed, as sequenced in a study of CD8+ T cells in alopecia areata. Treatment specified: oral pan-JAK inhibitor, 5-10 mg twice daily. Reverse transcription of extracted RNA yielded cDNA, which provided the sequencing template. Using immunoSEQ multiplex PCR, the repertoire was profiled, and TCRdb retains in-frame clones only, with some absent. The sample contains 35,000 to 45,000 clones, roughly 92% of which appear only once. The material sequenced was CD8+ T cells sorted from blood, taken at week 24, from a patient treated with tofacitinib. These receptors originate from a human donor with alopecia areata.

This clone was seen only once. This rearrangement joins TRBV11-1 to TRBJ2-1, with D perhaps given as TRBD1 or TRBD2 (6 bases each). In germline, CDR1 is SGHAT, CDR2 FQDESV (reference sequence). This CDR3 region has 15 residues. With 8 bases removed from V and 4 bases from J, the gap between germline ends came to 18 bases. CDR3 region: CASGGGEGDYNEQFF. CDR3 coding DNA: TGTGCCAGCGGGGGCGGGGAAGGGGATTACAATGAGCAGTTCTTC.

The rearrangement uses TRBV29-1 and TRBJ2-1, with 10 bases identical to TRBD2. The CDR3 sequence is 14 residues long. The V and J ends lost 3 bases and 4 bases, in that order; junction bases with no gene match: 3. Germline CDR1 and CDR2: SQVTM and ANQGSEA. The DNA for the CDR3 is TGCAGCGTTGACGGGACTAGCGATTACAATGAGCAGTTCTTC. It specifies CSVDGTSDYNEQFF.

This chain links TRBV7-2 with TRBJ2-3, with 11 bases matching TRBD2. After removal of 5 bases from V and 4 bases from J, the junction contained 8 bases not matched to a gene. The CDR3 extends over 16 amino acids. Germline V gives CDR1 SGHTA, CDR2 FQGNSA. CDR3 sequence (DNA): TGTGCCAGCAGCGCCCGACTAGCGGGGTTAGCAGATACGCAGTATTTT. It encodes CASSARLAGLADTQYF.

This chain joins TRBV27 and TRBJ2-2, with 7 bases fitting TRBD1. The CDR3 runs 12 residues. V shed 5 bases and J 13 bases; nucleotides not matched to a gene: 7. The germline V gene has CDR1 MNHEY and CDR2 SMNVEV (reference sequence). The CDR3 nucleotides read TGTGCCAGCAGTCATAGACAGGGACCGCTGTTTTTT. Its translation: CASSHRQGPLFF.

The chain has TRBV28 and TRBJ2-3; TRBD1 aligns across 7 bases. The junction had 6 bases not matched to a gene; V was cut back by 6 bases and J by 0 bases. CDR1 is MDHEN and CDR2 is SYDVKM in the germline V gene. CDR3 length: 15 amino acids. The DNA of the CDR3 is TGTGCCAGCAGCCGACAGGGCCCTAGCACAGATACGCAGTATTTT. Translating it yields CASSRQGPSTDTQYF.

V gene TRBV28 combines with J gene TRBJ2-7; a possible D gene is TRBD2 (5 bases). From germline, CDR1 is MDHEN and CDR2 SYDVKM. Trimming pared 5 bases from V and 3 bases from J, leaving 11 bases between. The CDR3 sequence is 13 residues long. For the CDR3, the DNA is TGTGCCAGCAGTCTGGAGGAGGACTACGAGCAGTACTTC. The encoded protein is CASSLEEDYEQYF.

The chain carries TRBV4-3 and TRBJ1-3; D is perhaps TRBD1 (5 bases). Germline V gene lookup returns CDR1 LGHNA and CDR2 YSLEER. Trimming pared 0 bases from V and 4 bases from J, leaving 10 bases between. The CDR3 runs to 15 residues. CDR3 DNA sequence: TGCGCCAGCAGCCAAGATTCAGGGAGAGGAAACACCATATATTTT. It specifies CASSQDSGRGNTIYF.

To note about this clone: Germline is not matched at one junction end, which may reflect a read error. The rearrangement joins TRBV7-7 to TRBJ2-3; D is ambiguous. Germline V gives CDR1 SSHAT, CDR2 FNYEAQ (reference sequence). This CDR3 contains 13 residues. The CDR3 loop is CASSSYPEHTQYF. CDR3 nucleotide sequence: TGTGCTAGCAGCTCATACCCAGAACATACGCAGTATTTT.

The J gene is TRBJ2-3, the V gene TRBV7-9; TRBD2 matches 14 bases. Germline V gene sequence: CDR1 SEHNR, CDR2 FQNEAQ (reference sequence). The V gene end was trimmed by 4 bases and the J gene end by 3 bases; junction bases not matched to a gene: 6. The CDR3 consists of 17 residues. The CDR3 DNA reads TGTGCCAGCAGCTCAGGACTAGCGGGGGGCCCAACAGATACGCAGTATTTT. Translating it yields CASSSGLAGGPTDTQYF.

V and J are TRBV27 and TRBJ2-3; no firm D call. CDR1 and CDR2 (germline): MNHEY, SMNVEV (reference sequence). Between the trimmed V and J ends, which lost 4 bases and 4 bases, there was a span of 12 bases. This CDR3 spans 14 amino acids. The CDR3 DNA is TGTGCCAGCAGTTGGACCTCTGGGGCAGATACGCAGTATTTT. It codes for CASSWTSGADTQYF.

The rearrangement links TRBV2 to TRBJ2-1; possibly TRBD1 for D (6 bases). The CDR3 runs to 13 residues. In germline, CDR1 is SNHLY, CDR2 FYNNEI. Trimming removed 7 bases at V and 5 bases at J, with 12 bases between. The CDR3 sequence is CASIGTPNNEQFF. The CDR3 nucleotides read TGTGCCAGCATCGGGACACCCAACAATGAGCAGTTCTTC. The whole variable domain, filled in from reference TRBV2 and TRBJ2-1, reads EPEVTQTPSHQVTQMGQEVILRCVPISNHLYFYWYRQILGQKVEFLVSFYNNEISEKSEIFDDQFSVERPDGSNFTLKIRSTKLEDSAMYFCASIGTPNNEQFFGPGTRLTVL.

A single count supports this clone. The chain is built from TRBV27 and TRBJ2-7, with D hard to call. Trimming shortened V by 2 bases and J by 1 base, and 9 bases separated the two germline ends. In germline, CDR1 is MNHEY, CDR2 SMNVEV (reference sequence). The CDR3 runs 14 residues. CDR3 in amino acids: CASSLVGSSYEQYF. CDR3 DNA sequence: TGTGCCAGCAGTTTAGTCGGTTCTTCCTACGAGCAGTACTTC.

J is TRBJ2-7 and V is TRBV6-5; D is unclear. Deletions cut 4 bases from V and 1 base from J, with 11 bases between. The CDR3 covers 14 residues. Germline V gene lookup returns CDR1 MNHEY and CDR2 SVGAGI. CDR3 bases: TGTGCCAGCAGTTCCCCCGGGTTATCCTACGAGCAGTACTTC. As protein: CASSSPGLSYEQYF.

The chain combines TRBV27 with TRBJ2-7, with D tentatively TRBD1 or TRBD2 (5 bases each). The V end lost 4 bases, the J end lost 3 bases, and 13 bases lay between the germline ends. The CDR3 is 14 residues long. CDR1 and CDR2 from the germline V gene are MNHEY and SMNVEV (reference sequence). The CDR3 DNA reads TGTGCCAGCAGTTACGGGACCCCATACTACGAGCAGTACTTC. It is translated as CASSYGTPYYEQYF.

The V gene is TRBV2, the J gene TRBJ2-1, with 12 positions matching TRBD2. CDR1 and CDR2 from the germline V gene are SNHLY and FYNNEI. J gave up 4 bases and V 3 bases, and 4 bases lay outside the gene matches. This CDR3 region has 16 residues. Written as DNA, the CDR3 is TGTGCCAGCAGTGATCCACTAGCGGGGGGATACAATGAGCAGTTCTTC. It is translated as CASSDPLAGGYNEQFF.

This clone was counted a single time. The chain combines TRBV7-9 with TRBJ1-3; 7 bases align to TRBD1. V trimming: 5 bases; J trimming: 8 bases; junction bases outside the gene matches: 12. Per the germline V gene, CDR1 is SEHNR and CDR2 is FQNEAQ (reference sequence). This CDR3 contains 15 residues. The CDR3 region has the DNA TGTGCCAGCAGCCAAGAGGTGGCAGGGGGGGACACCATATATTTT. It yields the protein CASSQEVAGGDTIYF. Drawing the rest from reference TRBV7-9 and TRBJ1-3, the complete variable domain is DTGVSQNPRHKITKRGQNVTFRCDPISEHNRLYWYRQTLGQGPEFLTYFQNEAQLEKSRLLSDRFSAERPKGSFSTLEIQRTEQGDSAMYLCASSQEVAGGDTIYFGEGSWLTVV.

The V call is TRBV28, the J call TRBJ2-3; TRBD1 is a possible D gene (5 bases). The CDR3 runs to 16 residues. Germline V gene data show CDR1 as MDHEN and CDR2 as SYDVKM. V was cut by 6 bases and J by 0 bases, with 16 bases left in between. The CDR3 DNA follows: TGTGCCAGCAGCCTCCTAAGGGGTTTAAGCACAGATACGCAGTATTTT. Amino acids: CASSLLRGLSTDTQYF. Full variable domain (remainder filled in from reference TRBV28 and TRBJ2-3): DVKVTQSSRYLVKRTGEKVFLECVQDMDHENMFWYRQDPGLGLRLIYFSYDVKMKEKGDIPEGYSVSREKKERFSLILESASTNQTSMYLCASSLLRGLSTDTQYFGPGTRLTVL.

With respect to this clone: The sample holds other DNA sequences that translate to the same CDR3. The chain combines TRBV7-6 with TRBJ2-3; 7 bases agree with TRBD2. Germline CDR1 is SGHVS and CDR2 is FNYEAQ. The CDR3 covers 15 residues. Trimming at V came to 2 bases and at J to 0 bases, leaving 2 bases not matched to a gene. CDR3 coding DNA: TGTGCCAGCAGCTTATTAGCGGGTAGCACAGATACGCAGTATTTT. It is translated as CASSLLAGSTDTQYF.

The rearrangement joins TRBV18 to TRBJ2-2; D perhaps matches TRBD2 (6 bases). Trimming took off 8 bases at V and 3 bases at J, with 13 bases between the two ends. The CDR3 runs 14 residues. Germline CDR1 is KGHSH and CDR2 is LQKENI. The CDR3 DNA follows: TGTGCCAGCCCCGTCGGGGGATACACCGGGGAGCTGTTTTTT. Amino acid sequence: CASPVGGYTGELFF.

The rearrangement joins TRBV19 to TRBJ2-1; D call uncertain. Germline-derived CDR1 and CDR2 are LNHDA and SQIVND (reference sequence). The CDR3 runs to 12 residues. V lost 1 base and J 2 bases, leaving 0 bases between the germline ends. CDR3 region: CASSIAYNEQFF. The CDR3 nucleotides are TGTGCCAGTAGTATAGCCTACAATGAGCAGTTCTTC.

The V call is TRBV27, the J call TRBJ2-1; D might be TRBD1 or TRBD2, each matching 5 bases. CDR1 MNHEY and CDR2 SMNVEV come from the germline V gene (reference sequence). This CDR3 spans 14 amino acids. Trimming shortened V by 7 bases and J by 4 bases, and 14 bases separated the two germline ends. CDR3 loop: CASKISGPYNEQFF. The CDR3 DNA follows: TGTGCCAGCAAAATTTCGGGGCCATACAATGAGCAGTTCTTC.

A few counts support this clone. The chain joins TRBV6-5 to TRBJ2-2; D call uncertain. This CDR3 contains 15 residues. Germline CDR1 MNHEY, CDR2 SVGAGI. The V and J ends lost 7 bases and 6 bases respectively, with 18 bases between them. CDR3 sequence: CASTPVTIPPGELFF. CDR3 nucleotides: TGTGCCAGCACCCCCGTGACCATCCCGCCCGGGGAGCTGTTTTTT.

This chain uses TRBV7-9 with TRBJ2-3; 7 bases are shared with TRBD2. Germline CDR1 and CDR2: SEHNR and FQNEAQ (reference sequence). V was clipped by 4 bases and J by 2 bases; unmatched bases: 9. CDR3 length: 16 amino acids. The CDR3 DNA reads TGTGCCAGCAGCTCCTCGGGGGGACTACTCACAGATACGCAGTATTTT. It codes for CASSSSGGLLTDTQYF. Together with reference TRBV7-9 and TRBJ2-3, the CDR3 gives the full variable domain: DTGVSQNPRHKITKRGQNVTFRCDPISEHNRLYWYRQTLGQGPEFLTYFQNEAQLEKSRLLSDRFSAERPKGSFSTLEIQRTEQGDSAMYLCASSSSGGLLTDTQYFGPGTRLTVL.

The chain combines TRBV7-9 with TRBJ2-7, with TRBD2 as a possible D gene (5 bases). The V and J ends lost 3 bases and 7 bases respectively, with 10 bases between them. CDR3 length: 12 residues. Germline V lookup: CDR1 SEHNR, CDR2 FQNEAQ (reference sequence). This chain's CDR3 is CASSLRVDEQYF. The CDR3 coding sequence is TGTGCCAGCAGCTTGAGGGTGGATGAGCAGTACTTC.

This chain connects TRBV4-1 to TRBJ1-2; no firm D call. The CDR3 contains 15 residues. Per germline, CDR1 MGHRA and CDR2 YSYEKL. Trimming left V 0 bases short and J 0 bases short, with 8 bases between. The CDR3 nucleotides are TGCGCCAGCAGCCAAGATAACCCGGCTAACTATGGCTACACCTTC. Amino acids: CASSQDNPANYGYTF.

The chain couples TRBV30 to TRBJ2-6; D is tentatively TRBD1 or TRBD2 (5 bases each). CDR1 is GTSNPN and CDR2 is SVGIG in the germline V gene (reference sequence). V was cut by 4 bases and J by 0 bases, with 13 bases left in between. This CDR3 comprises 16 residues. The CDR3 DNA follows: TGTGCCTGGATGAGGGACGGACCCTCTGGGGCCAACGTCCTGACTTTC. Its protein product is CAWMRDGPSGANVLTF.

The rearrangement joins TRBV29-1 to TRBJ2-6; D unclear. Germline CDR1 SQVTM, CDR2 ANQGSEA. This CDR3 is built from 14 residues. V was cut by 3 bases and J by 2 bases, with 8 bases left in between. The CDR3 DNA reads as TGCAGCGTTGAGTCGAGCCCTGGGGCCAACGTCCTGACTTTC. This codes for CSVESSPGANVLTF.

The chain joins TRBV5-4 to TRBJ2-5; D is perhaps TRBD2 (6 bases). V was trimmed by 0 bases and J by 11 bases, leaving 11 bases between them. The CDR3 covers 12 residues. Per the germline V gene, CDR1 is SGHNT and CDR2 is YYREEE (reference sequence). The CDR3 nucleotides read TGTGCCAGCAGCTTGGCCGGGGGAGAGCAGTACTTC. Translated, it gives CASSLAGGEQYF.

This chain connects TRBV19 to TRBJ1-1; D is possibly TRBD1 (6 bases). The CDR3 runs 14 residues. Germline assignment: CDR1 LNHDA and CDR2 SQIVND (reference sequence). With 7 bases removed from V and 5 bases from J, the gap between germline ends came to 17 bases. The chain's CDR3 is CASNHPTQGTEAFF. Here the CDR3 DNA reads TGTGCCAGTAACCATCCCACCCAGGGGACTGAAGCTTTCTTT.

The chain employs TRBV10-3 and TRBJ2-2, with a tentative D call TRBD1 (7 bases). Trimming removed 3 bases at V and 0 bases at J, with 17 bases between. The CDR3 is 18 amino acids. Germline V gene sequence: CDR1 ENHRY, CDR2 SYGVKD. Here the CDR3 reads CAISDGQAREANTGELFF. The CDR3 region has the DNA TGTGCCATCAGTGATGGACAGGCGAGGGAGGCGAACACCGGGGAGCTGTTTTTT.

The chain joins TRBV6-5 to TRBJ2-1; D gene uncertain. Trimming shortened V by 0 bases and J by 0 bases, and 6 bases separated the two germline ends. Germline CDR1 and CDR2: MNHEY and SVGAGI. The CDR3 consists of 15 residues. CDR3 DNA sequence: TGTGCCAGCAGTTACTCGGGATTCTCCTACAATGAGCAGTTCTTC. This codes for CASSYSGFSYNEQFF.

The gene calls are TRBV12-5 and TRBJ2-3; 10 nucleotides align to TRBD2. This CDR3 is built from 15 residues. The V gene's germline CDR1 is LGHNT and CDR2 FRNRAP. V dropped 1 base and J dropped 6; count of bases not matched to a gene: 4. For the CDR3, the DNA is TGTGCTAGTGGTTTGGGATCTAGCGGGGGCGATACGCAGTATTTT. Translation: CASGLGSSGGDTQYF.